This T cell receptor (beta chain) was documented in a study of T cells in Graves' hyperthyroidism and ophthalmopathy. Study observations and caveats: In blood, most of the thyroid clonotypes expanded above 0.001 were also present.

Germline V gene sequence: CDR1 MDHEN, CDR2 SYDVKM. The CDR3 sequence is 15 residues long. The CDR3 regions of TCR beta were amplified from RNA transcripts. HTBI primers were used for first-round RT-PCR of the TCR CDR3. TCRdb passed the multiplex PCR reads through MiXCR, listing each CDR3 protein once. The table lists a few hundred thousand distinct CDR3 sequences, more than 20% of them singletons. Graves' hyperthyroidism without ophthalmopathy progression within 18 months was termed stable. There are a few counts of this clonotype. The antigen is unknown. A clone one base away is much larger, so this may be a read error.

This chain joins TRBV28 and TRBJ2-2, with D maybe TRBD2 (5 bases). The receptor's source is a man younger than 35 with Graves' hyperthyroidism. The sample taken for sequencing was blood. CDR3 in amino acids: CASSSGPANTGELCF. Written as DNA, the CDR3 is TGTGCCAGCAGTTCCGGGCCAGCGAACACCGGGGAGCTGTGTTTT. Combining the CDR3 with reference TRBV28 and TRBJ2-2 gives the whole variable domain DVKVTQSSRYLVKRTGEKVFLECVQDMDHENMFWYRQDPGLGLRLIYFSYDVKMKEKGDIPEGYSVSREKKERFSLILESASTNQTSMYLCASSSGPANTGELCFGEGSRLTVL.